This TCR beta chain is from a study of blood T cell repertoires in COVID-19. Overall study: T cells, B-cell-depleted T cells, or PBMCs supplied cDNA or gDNA.

Methods used by the authors: Estimates of nucleated cell counts were drawn from the amplification of reference gene primers. The method was immunoSEQ multiplex PCR; TCRdb's version includes in-frame clones alone and lacks a portion of them. The V and J calls and clone size were taken over from that table, and D and trimming were inferred from the DNA. Of about 310,000 clones in the sample, over 75% were seen once. Two negative PCRs, clearance, or symptom resolution characterized the recovered Cohort 3 donors. The germline gives CDR1 SGDLS, CDR2 YYNGEE. CDR3 length equals 14 residues. J lost 5 bases, V lost 3 bases, and 7 bases had no gene match.

The sequenced material came from PBMCs or T cells enriched from blood (not recorded which). This receptor was taken from a woman aged 40 to 49 who had recovered from COVID-19. The chain carries TRBV9 and TRBJ1-2; 7 nucleotides align to TRBD1. DNA of the CDR3: TGTGCCAGCAGCGCCTCGACAGGGCAGTATGGCTACACCTTC. This sequence encodes CASSASTGQYGYTF.